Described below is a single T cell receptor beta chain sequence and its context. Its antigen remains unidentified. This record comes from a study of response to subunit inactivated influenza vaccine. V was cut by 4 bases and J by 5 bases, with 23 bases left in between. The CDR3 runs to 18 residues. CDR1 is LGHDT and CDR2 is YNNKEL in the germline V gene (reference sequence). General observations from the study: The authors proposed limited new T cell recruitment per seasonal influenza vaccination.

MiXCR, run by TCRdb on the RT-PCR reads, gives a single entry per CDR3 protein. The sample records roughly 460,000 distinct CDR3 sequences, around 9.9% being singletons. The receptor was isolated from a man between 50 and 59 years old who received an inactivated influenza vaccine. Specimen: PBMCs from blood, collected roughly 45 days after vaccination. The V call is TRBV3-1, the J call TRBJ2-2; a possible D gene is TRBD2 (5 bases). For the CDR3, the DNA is TGTGCCAGCAGCCCCAAGAAAGGCTACGCGGAGGTGACCGGGGAGCTGTTTTTT. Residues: CASSPKKGYAEVTGELFF.